This T cell receptor (beta chain) was identified in a study of identical twins' blood T cells. Sample barcodes were added at both library ends during cDNA synthesis. TCRdb reprocessed the 5' RACE reads with MiXCR, giving one entry per CDR3 protein. Here the sample spans about 370,000 distinct CDR3 sequences, roughly 28% being singletons. This clonotype was seen more than once but under ten times. Its antigen remains unidentified. Germline lookup yields CDR1 KGHDR and CDR2 SFDVKD. The CDR3 loop spans 13 amino acids. The V end was cut by 3 bases, the J end by 5 bases, with 8 bases between. Study-wide findings and caveats: Shared environment remains a possible cause of twin similarity. Twins shared more top CDR3 clonotypes than unrelated donors did.

The chain employs TRBV24-1 and TRBJ2-3; D remains unclear. This TCR was recovered from a woman aged 18-55 years in good health. The source material was PBMCs. CDR3 amino acids: CATSDPSGDTQYF. The CDR3 coding sequence is TGTGCCACCAGTGATCCTTCTGGAGATACGCAGTATTTT.